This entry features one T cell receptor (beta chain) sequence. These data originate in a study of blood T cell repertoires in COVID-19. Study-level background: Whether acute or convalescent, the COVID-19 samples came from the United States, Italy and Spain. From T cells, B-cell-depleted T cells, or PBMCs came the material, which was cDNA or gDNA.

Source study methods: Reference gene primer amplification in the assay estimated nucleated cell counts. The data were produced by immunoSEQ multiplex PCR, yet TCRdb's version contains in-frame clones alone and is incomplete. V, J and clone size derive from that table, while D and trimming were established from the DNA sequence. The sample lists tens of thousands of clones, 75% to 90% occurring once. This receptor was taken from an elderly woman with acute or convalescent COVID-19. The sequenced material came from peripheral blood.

In nucleotides, the CDR3 is TGTGCCAGCAGTTCCTGGGCTAGCGGGAGTAGTTCGGACATTCAGTACTTC. Protein sequence: CASSSWASGSSSDIQYF. The chain is built from TRBV27 and TRBJ2-4, with TRBD2 matching 10 bases. Germline V CDR1 and CDR2: MNHEY, SMNVEV (reference sequence). The CDR3 extends over 17 amino acids. V was pared by 4 bases and J by 8 bases, with 14 bases of the junction left unmatched.